The clone carrying this T cell receptor (beta chain) appeared a single time. The record originates from a study of blood T cell repertoires in COVID-19. Study information: The origin of the acute and convalescent COVID-19 samples was the United States, Italy and Spain. Sources were T cells, B-cell-depleted T cells, or PBMCs; the material itself was cDNA or gDNA.

Authors' analysis steps: For nucleated cells, counts were estimated from reference gene primer amplification. Using immunoSEQ multiplex PCR, the repertoire was profiled, and TCRdb retains in-frame clones only, with some absent. From that table come the V and J calls and clone size; the DNA was used to work out D and trimming. The table has about 180,000 clones, 80% to 90% seen once. The CDR3 consists of 14 residues. Losses at the gene ends were 6 bases for V and 5 bases for J; bases not matched to a gene: 7. Germline CDR1 reads SNHLY; CDR2 reads FYNNEI. Sequencing was carried out using peripheral blood. The chain combines TRBV2 with TRBJ2-7; TRBD1 matches at 10 bases. The TCR was taken from a man aged 60 to 69 with acute or convalescent COVID-19. CDR3 bases: TGTGCCAGCAGGCGGGACAGGGGCTTTGACGAGCAGTACTTC. Translating it yields CASRRDRGFDEQYF. The variable domain in full, completed from reference TRBV2 and TRBJ2-7, reads EPEVTQTPSHQVTQMGQEVILRCVPISNHLYFYWYRQILGQKVEFLVSFYNNEISEKSEIFDDQFSVERPDGSNFTLKIRSTKLEDSAMYFCASRRDRGFDEQYFGPGTRLTVT.